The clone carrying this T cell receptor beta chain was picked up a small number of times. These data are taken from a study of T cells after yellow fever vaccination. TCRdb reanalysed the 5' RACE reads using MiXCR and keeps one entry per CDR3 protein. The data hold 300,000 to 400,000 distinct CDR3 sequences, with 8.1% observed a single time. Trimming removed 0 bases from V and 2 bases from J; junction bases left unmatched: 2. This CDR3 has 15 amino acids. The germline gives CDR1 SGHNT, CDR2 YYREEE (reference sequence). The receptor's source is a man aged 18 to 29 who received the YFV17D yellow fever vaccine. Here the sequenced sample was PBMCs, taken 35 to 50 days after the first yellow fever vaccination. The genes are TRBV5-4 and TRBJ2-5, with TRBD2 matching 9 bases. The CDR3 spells CASSLALAGQETQYF. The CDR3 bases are TGTGCCAGCAGCTTGGCGCTAGCGGGGCAAGAGACCCAGTACTTC.